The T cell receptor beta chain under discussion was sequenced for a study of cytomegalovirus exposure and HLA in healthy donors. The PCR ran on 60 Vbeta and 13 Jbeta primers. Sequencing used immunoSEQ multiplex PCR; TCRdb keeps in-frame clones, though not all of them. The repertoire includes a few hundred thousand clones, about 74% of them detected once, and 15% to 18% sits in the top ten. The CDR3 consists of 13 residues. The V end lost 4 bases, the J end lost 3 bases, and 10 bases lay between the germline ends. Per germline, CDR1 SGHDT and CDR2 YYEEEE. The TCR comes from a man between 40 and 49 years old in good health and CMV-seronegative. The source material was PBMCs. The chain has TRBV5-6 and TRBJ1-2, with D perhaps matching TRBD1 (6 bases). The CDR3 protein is CASSPGTYYGYTF. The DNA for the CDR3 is TGTGCCAGCAGCCCCGGGACATACTATGGCTACACCTTC.